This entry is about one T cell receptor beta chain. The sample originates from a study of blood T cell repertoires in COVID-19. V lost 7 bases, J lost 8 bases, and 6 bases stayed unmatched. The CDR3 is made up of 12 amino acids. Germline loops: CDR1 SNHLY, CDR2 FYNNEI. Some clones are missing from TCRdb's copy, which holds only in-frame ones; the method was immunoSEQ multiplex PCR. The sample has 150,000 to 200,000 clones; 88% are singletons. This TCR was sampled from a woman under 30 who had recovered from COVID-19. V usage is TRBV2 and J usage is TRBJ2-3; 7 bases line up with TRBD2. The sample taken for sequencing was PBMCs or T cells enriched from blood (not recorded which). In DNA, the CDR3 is TGTGCCAGCATGGGGCTAGCGGCTACGCAGTATTTT. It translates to CASMGLAATQYF.